Listed below are T cell receptor beta chains from one sample, sequenced in a study of blood T cell repertoires in COVID-19. Method: immunoSEQ multiplex PCR; TCRdb's copy keeps in-frame clones and lacks some. The data contain 150,000 to 190,000 clones, approximately 80% of them singletons. The sample was peripheral blood. The receptors shown here come from a woman in her fifties or sixties with acute or convalescent COVID-19. CDR3s include the opening cysteine and the closing phenylalanine or tryptophan. Each record gives: clone size, V gene, D gene, J gene, CDR3 protein, CDR3 DNA. D genes are given only for firm matches. The size field is filled for only some rows; it gives once, few, many or a size class.

-	TRBV27	TRBD1	TRBJ1-2	CASSRTRDRVYGYTF	TGTGCCAGCAGTAGAACCCGGGACAGGGTCTATGGCTACACCTTC
few	TRBV6-5	-	TRBJ2-6	CASSYSSSGANVLTF	TGTGCCAGCAGTTACAGTAGCTCTGGGGCCAACGTCCTGACTTTC
-	TRBV5-1	TRBD1	TRBJ1-4	CASSEGQAGEKLFF	TGCGCCAGCAGCGAGGGACAGGCGGGTGAAAAACTGTTTTTT
-	TRBV27	-	TRBJ2-5	CASSFLARRGQETQYF	TGTGCCAGCAGTTTTCTAGCGAGGCGGGGACAAGAGACCCAGTACTTC
-	TRBV7-8	-	TRBJ1-6	CASSAPFREKGSPLHF	TGTGCCAGCAGCGCACCCTTCCGGGAGAAAGGTTCACCCCTCCACTTT
-	TRBV7-8	-	TRBJ1-2	CASSYTPKGVGYTF	TGTGCCAGCAGTTATACTCCAAAGGGGGTTGGCTACACCTTC
-	TRBV12-3/TRBV12-4	-	TRBJ2-3	CASSQDLDTQYF	TGTGCCAGCAGCCAAGACTTAGATACGCAGTATTTT
-	TRBV27	TRBD2	TRBJ2-7	CASSLSTSGRGYEQYF	TGTGCCAGCAGTTTAAGCACTAGCGGGAGAGGGTACGAGCAGTACTTC
-	TRBV28	TRBD2	TRBJ2-7	CASSPSGSAHEQYF	TGTGCCAGCTCGCCTAGCGGGAGTGCCCACGAGCAGTACTTC
-	TRBV6-6	TRBD1	TRBJ2-3	CASSYRTGYGQYF	TGTGCCAGCAGTTACAGGACAGGTTATGGGCAGTATTTT
-	TRBV4-3	-	TRBJ2-4	CASSQDFLAGSKNIQYF	TGCGCCAGCAGCCAAGATTTTCTCGCGGGGAGCAAAAACATTCAGTACTTC
-	TRBV4-1	-	TRBJ1-6	CASSQDYGEDGFNSPLHF	TGCGCCAGCAGCCAAGATTATGGGGAGGACGGCTTCAATTCACCCCTCCACTTT
-	TRBV5-4	-	TRBJ2-2	CASSREGINTGELFF	TGTGCCAGCAGCCGTGAGGGAATCAACACCGGGGAGCTGTTTTTT
-	TRBV19	-	TRBJ1-5	CASSISAVGNQPQHF	TGTGCCAGTAGTATCTCGGCGGTAGGCAATCAGCCCCAGCATTTT
-	TRBV5-1	TRBD1	TRBJ1-1	CASKTGSGRTEAFF	TGCGCCAGCAAGACAGGGTCGGGGCGCACTGAAGCTTTCTTT
-	TRBV3-1/TRBV3-2	-	TRBJ1-4	CASSQVTGGRGTLFF	TGTGCCAGCAGCCAAGTAACTGGGGGCAGAGGGACACTGTTTTTT
-	TRBV12-5	-	TRBJ2-2	CASGFWPPNTGELFF	TGTGCTAGTGGTTTCTGGCCCCCCAACACCGGGGAGCTGTTTTTT
-	TRBV5-1	-	TRBJ1-2	CASSSGGFINYGYTF	TGCGCCAGCAGCTCGGGAGGATTTATCAACTATGGCTACACCTTC
-	TRBV5-6	TRBD1	TRBJ2-7	CASSARDRVYEQYF	TGTGCCAGCAGCGCCCGGGACAGGGTTTACGAGCAGTACTTC
-	TRBV28	TRBD2	TRBJ2-7	CASSSGLNEQYF	TGTGCCAGCAGTTCGGGACTAAACGAGCAGTACTTC
-	TRBV19	-	TRBJ2-5	CASSTHSTPETQYF	TGTGCCAGTAGTACTCACAGCACACCAGAGACCCAGTACTTC
-	TRBV5-1	TRBD1	TRBJ2-7	CASSSQDRGLGEQYF	TGCGCCAGCAGCTCTCAGGACAGGGGGCTAGGGGAGCAGTACTTC
-	TRBV18	TRBD2	TRBJ2-2	CASSPGLAENTGELFF	TGTGCCAGCTCACCAGGACTAGCGGAGAACACCGGGGAGCTGTTTTTT
-	TRBV24-1	-	TRBJ2-2	CATGREDRVTGELFF	TGTGCCACCGGGAGAGAAGACCGGGTCACCGGGGAGCTGTTTTTT
-	TRBV27	TRBD1	TRBJ1-2	CASSFNRGENGYTF	TGTGCCAGTAGTTTTAACAGGGGGGAAAATGGCTACACCTTC
once	TRBV3-1/TRBV3-2	-	TRBJ2-4	CASSGCRPIRKNIQYF	TGTGCCAGCAGCGGTTGTCGTCCCATTAGAAAAAACATTCAGTACTTC
-	TRBV9	-	TRBJ1-1	CASTPNGGIMNTEAFF	TGTGCCAGCACCCCTAACGGGGGTATTATGAACACTGAAGCTTTCTTT
-	TRBV6-5	-	TRBJ1-2	CASSYVGGDYGYTF	TGTGCCAGCAGTTACGTGGGGGGGGACTATGGCTACACCTTC
-	TRBV4-1	-	TRBJ1-5	CASSQVGRGPHNQPQHF	TGCGCCAGCAGCCAAGTTGGACGAGGGCCACACAATCAGCCCCAGCATTTT
-	TRBV2	TRBD1	TRBJ2-3	CASSDWTGGQSGTDTQYF	TGTGCCAGCAGTGATTGGACAGGGGGCCAGTCAGGCACAGATACGCAGTATTTT
-	TRBV18	TRBD1	TRBJ1-5	CASSTTGGDQPQHF	TGTGCCAGCTCAACTACAGGGGGTGATCAGCCCCAGCATTTT
few	TRBV6-5	-	TRBJ1-1	CASSRQYTEAFF	TGTGCCAGCAGTCGACAGTACACTGAAGCTTTCTTT
-	TRBV24-1	TRBD1	TRBJ2-2	CATRRTGADGELFF	TGTGCCACCAGGAGGACAGGGGCCGACGGGGAGCTGTTTTTT
few	TRBV9	-	TRBJ1-6	CASSAQTGLGSPLHF	TGTGCCAGCAGCGCACAAACAGGGCTTGGTTCACCCCTCCACTTT
-	TRBV4-3	-	TRBJ2-2	CASSQSGAFTGELFF	TGCGCCAGCAGCCAATCAGGGGCGTTTACCGGGGAGCTGTTTTTT
-	TRBV6-5	-	TRBJ1-4	CASSYRGSFYEKLFF	TGTGCCAGCAGTTATAGAGGAAGCTTCTACGAAAAACTGTTTTTT
-	TRBV19	TRBD1	TRBJ1-1	CASKSGTGLRTEAFF	TGTGCCAGCAAATCCGGGACAGGGCTCCGCACTGAAGCTTTCTTT
-	TRBV10-3	TRBD1	TRBJ2-3	CAISWTGDSSTDTQYF	TGTGCCATCAGTTGGACAGGGGATTCAAGCACAGATACGCAGTATTTT
-	TRBV28	TRBD1	TRBJ1-4	CATNLAYAGQGGWAEKLFF	TGTGCCACCAACCTTGCATACGCGGGACAGGGAGGTTGGGCTGAAAAACTGTTTTTT
-	TRBV19	TRBD2	TRBJ2-7	CASSIVGSGDYEQYF	TGTGCCAGTAGTATCGTCGGCAGCGGGGACTACGAGCAGTACTTC
-	TRBV4-2	TRBD2	TRBJ2-3	CASSQDRLAGEFTDTQYF	TGTGCCAGCAGCCAAGATCGCCTAGCGGGAGAGTTCACAGATACGCAGTATTTT
few	TRBV27	-	TRBJ1-5	CASSWGGGQPQHF	TGTGCCAGCAGCTGGGGGGGAGGTCAGCCCCAGCATTTT
-	TRBV6-5	-	TRBJ2-1	CASSYQGIRDNEQFF	TGTGCCAGCAGTTACCAGGGAATTCGGGACAATGAGCAGTTCTTC
-	TRBV4-3	-	TRBJ2-3	CASSQDEDDQEADTQYF	TGCGCCAGCAGCCAAGATGAGGACGATCAGGAGGCAGATACGCAGTATTTT
-	TRBV16	-	TRBJ2-2	CASSHRGTGELFF	TGTGCCAGCAGCCATCGGGGAACCGGGGAGCTGTTTTTT
-	TRBV5-6	-	TRBJ2-7	CASRYQGNYEQYF	TGTGCCAGCAGATATCAGGGGAACTACGAGCAGTACTTC
-	TRBV12-2	-	TRBJ2-2	CASRLAYGLASLGELFF	TGTGCAAGTCGCTTAGCCTATGGACTAGCCTCCCTCGGGGAGCTGTTTTTT
-	TRBV5-4	TRBD2	TRBJ2-2	CASSQRLAGEVPGELFF	TGTGCCAGCAGCCAGAGACTAGCGGGAGAAGTCCCCGGGGAGCTGTTTTTT
-	TRBV6-5	-	TRBJ1-1	CASSYWRGNTEAFF	TGTGCCAGCAGTTACTGGAGGGGGAACACTGAAGCTTTCTTT
-	TRBV18	-	TRBJ2-7	CASSPTGYEQYF	TGTGCCAGCTCACCCACAGGGTACGAGCAGTACTTC
-	TRBV10-1	-	TRBJ2-3	CASSASTSTDTQYF	TGCGCCAGCAGTGCCTCGACTAGCACAGATACGCAGTATTTT
-	TRBV4-2	-	TRBJ1-4	CASSPTVREVEKLFF	TGTGCCAGCAGCCCGACAGTCCGGGAGGTTGAAAAACTGTTTTTT
-	TRBV27	TRBD1	TRBJ2-7	CASRRKRQGVYEQYF	TGTGCCAGCAGACGGAAGAGACAGGGGGTCTACGAGCAGTACTTC
once	TRBV3-1/TRBV3-2	TRBD1	TRBJ2-4	CASSLGTGGVNIQYF	TGTGCCAGCAGCCTGGGGACAGGGGGGGTAAACATTCAGTACTTC
once	TRBV28	-	TRBJ2-7	CASSPTYEQYF	TGTGCCAGCAGTCCTACCTACGAGCAGTACTTC
-	TRBV5-6	TRBD1	TRBJ1-5	CASSLASRGVFQPQHF	TGTGCCAGCAGCTTGGCCTCCAGGGGGGTCTTTCAGCCCCAGCATTTT
-	TRBV2	TRBD2	TRBJ2-3	CASRAGELDTQYF	TGTGCCAGCAGAGCGGGAGAATTGGATACGCAGTATTTT
-	TRBV6-1	-	TRBJ1-6	CASSVMTGPGLNSPLHF	TGTGCCAGCAGTGTAATGACTGGGCCAGGACTTAATTCACCCCTCCACTTT
-	TRBV6-2/TRBV6-3	TRBD2	TRBJ2-1	CASSRRLAGASDEQFF	TGTGCCAGCAGCCGCCGACTAGCGGGGGCATCGGATGAGCAGTTCTTC